The present T cell receptor beta chain was sequenced within a study of T cells after yellow fever vaccination. Study outcomes and limitations: The secondary response was weaker but peaked faster, day 5 versus 15. Among primary-vaccination clones, most reappeared after the booster, at almost 98% for CD4 and approximately 90% for CD8. Abundant bulk-population clonotypes could contaminate the FACS-sorted repertoires.

Germline V gene data show CDR1 as DFQATT and CDR2 as SNEGSKA (reference sequence). The length of the CDR3 is 15 residues. J lost 9 bases, V lost 0 bases, and 7 bases had no gene match. About this clonotype: Its antigen is currently unknown.

UMIs were added to TCR cDNA along with a universal primer site when it was made by 5'RACE template switching. TCRdb fed the 5' RACE reads into MiXCR, producing one record per CDR3 protein. The table has about 340,000 distinct CDR3 sequences, 9.5% to 15% seen once; the top ten hold roughly 3.1%. The receptor's source is a man aged 18-30 years who received the YFV17D yellow fever vaccine. The sequencing used CD4+ T cells sorted from PBMCs, collected 15 days after the yellow fever booster vaccination. This chain uses TRBV20-1 with TRBJ1-6; 8 bases map to TRBD1. CDR3 loop: CSARDRGQGASPLHF. CDR3 nucleotide sequence: TGCAGTGCTAGAGATCGGGGGCAGGGGGCTTCACCCCTCCACTTT.